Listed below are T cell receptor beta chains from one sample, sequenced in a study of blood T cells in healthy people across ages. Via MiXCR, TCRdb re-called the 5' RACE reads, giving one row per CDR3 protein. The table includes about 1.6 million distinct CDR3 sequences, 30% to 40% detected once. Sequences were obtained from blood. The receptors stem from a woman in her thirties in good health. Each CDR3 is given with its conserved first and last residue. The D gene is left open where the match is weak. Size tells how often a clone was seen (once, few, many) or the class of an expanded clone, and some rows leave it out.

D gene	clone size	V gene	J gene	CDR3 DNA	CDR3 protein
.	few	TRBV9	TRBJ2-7	TGTGCCAGCAGCGTAGGCGTGGACAACTACGAGCAGTACTTC	CASSVGVDNYEQYF
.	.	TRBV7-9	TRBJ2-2	TGTGCCAGCAGCAAAACAGGCGGCGGGGAGCTGTTTTTT	CASSKTGGGELFF
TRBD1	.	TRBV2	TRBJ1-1	TGTGCCAGCAGTCCGGACAGGGGATGGACTGAAGCTTTCTTT	CASSPDRGWTEAFF
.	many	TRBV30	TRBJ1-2	TGTGCCTGGAGCTGGGGGGAAGGCTACACCTTC	CAWSWGEGYTF
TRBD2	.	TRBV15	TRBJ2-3	TGTGCCGCCAGCGGCCGGACTAGCGGAGGATCAGATACGCAGTATTTT	CAASGRTSGGSDTQYF
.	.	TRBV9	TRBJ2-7	TGTGCCAGCAGCCCCCCCCGGGCAGGCTCCTACGAGCAGTACTTC	CASSPPRAGSYEQYF
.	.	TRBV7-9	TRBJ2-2	TGTGCCATTTCCAGCGGGTCGAACACCGGGGAGCTGTTTTTT	CAISSGSNTGELFF
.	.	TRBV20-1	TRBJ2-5	TGCAGTGGAACCGACGGTCAAGAGACCCAGTACTTC	CSGTDGQETQYF
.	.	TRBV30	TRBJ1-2	TGTGTCTGGAGTGTAGGGGGGGGTGGCTACACCTTC	CVWSVGGGGYTF
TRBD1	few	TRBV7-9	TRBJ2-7	TGTGCCAGCAGCAAGGACAGGGGAGTCTACGAGCAGTACTTC	CASSKDRGVYEQYF
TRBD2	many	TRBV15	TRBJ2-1	TGTGCCACCAGCAGAGATGCCGGGAGGGGAGGGAGTGAGCAGTTCTTC	CATSRDAGRGGSEQFF
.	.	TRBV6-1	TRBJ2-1	TGTGCCAGCAGTGGATCAAGACTACGTGAGCAGTTCTTC	CASSGSRLREQFF
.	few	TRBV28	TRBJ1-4	TGTGCCAGCAGGCAGGTGGGGTTAGGTGAAAAACTGTTTTTT	CASRQVGLGEKLFF
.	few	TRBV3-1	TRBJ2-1	TGTGCCAGCAGCCAATCGGGACTGCAGTTCTTC	CASSQSGLQFF
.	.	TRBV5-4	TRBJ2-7	TGTGCCAGCAGCTTGGACCCCCAGTTCAGGGGCGCCTACGAGCAGTACTTC	CASSLDPQFRGAYEQYF
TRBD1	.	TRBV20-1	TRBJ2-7	TGCAGTGCTACAGGACAGGATAAGACCTCCTACGAGCAGTACTTC	CSATGQDKTSYEQYF
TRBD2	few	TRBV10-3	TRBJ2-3	TGTGCCATCAGTGTAAACGGGAGGGTAGATACGCAGTATTTT	CAISVNGRVDTQYF
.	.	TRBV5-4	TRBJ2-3	TGTGCCAGCCGCTATCAGGCACTCACAGATACGCAGTATTTT	CASRYQALTDTQYF
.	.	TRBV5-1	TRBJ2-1	TGCGCCAGCAGCTCGGGACTTGATCAGAGACTTGAGCAGTTCTTC	CASSSGLDQRLEQFF
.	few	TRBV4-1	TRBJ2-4	TGCGCCAGCAGCCAAGAAATCGGGTTAGCCAAAAACATTCAGTACTTC	CASSQEIGLAKNIQYF
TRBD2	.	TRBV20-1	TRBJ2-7	TGCAGCCCAGGTAGGCGGGAGGACTACGAGCAGTACTTC	CSPGRREDYEQYF
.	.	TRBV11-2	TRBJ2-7	TGTGCCAGCAGCGCCTACAGGACGATGGGCTACGAGCAGTACTTC	CASSAYRTMGYEQYF
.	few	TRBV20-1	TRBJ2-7	TGCAGTGCTAGAGAATTTGTGGGAAGGCAGGGTTACGAGCAGTACTTC	CSAREFVGRQGYEQYF
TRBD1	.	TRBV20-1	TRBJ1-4	TGCAGTGCTAGAGGGACGACAGGGAAGGAAAAACTGTTTTTT	CSARGTTGKEKLFF
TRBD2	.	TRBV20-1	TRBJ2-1	TGCAGTGCTAGAGCACTAGCGGAGAACCACAGTGAGCAGTTCTTC	CSARALAENHSEQFF
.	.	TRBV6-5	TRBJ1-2	TGTGCCAGCAGGGACACAAGGACGGGCTACACCTTC	CASRDTRTGYTF
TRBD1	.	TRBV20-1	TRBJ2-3	TGCAGTGCTAGACCCGAGGACAGGGTCTTCACAGATACGCAGTATTTT	CSARPEDRVFTDTQYF
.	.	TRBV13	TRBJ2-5	TGTGCCAGCAGCTTAGGAGGGCCACGGGTGGTCGAGACCCAGTACTTC	CASSLGGPRVVETQYF
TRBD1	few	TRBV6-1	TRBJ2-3	TGTGCCAGCAGGATGGGACAGAACACAGATACGCAGTATTTT	CASRMGQNTDTQYF